The T cell receptor (beta chain) under discussion was sequenced for a study of blood T cell repertoires in COVID-19. TCRdb keeps only in-frame clones here, not all; method: immunoSEQ multiplex PCR. The sample lists roughly 190,000 clones; 65% to 80% were seen once. Germline values: CDR1 MNHEY, CDR2 SVGEGT. The CDR3 consists of 14 residues. The V and J ends lost 0 bases and 10 bases respectively, with 10 bases between them. Sample: peripheral blood. This receptor was taken from a woman aged 50 to 60 with acute or convalescent COVID-19. This rearrangement joins TRBV6-2 or TRBV6-3 to TRBJ1-6; tentatively, D is TRBD1 (5 bases). CDR3 in amino acids: CASSYSSGVSPLHF. CDR3 sequence (DNA): TGTGCCAGCAGTTACTCCTCGGGGGTCTCACCCCTCCACTTT.